This T cell receptor (beta chain) was retrieved from a study of T cells expressing NK-cell markers. The study, taken as a whole, reports: In a handful of donors, dominant clonotypes made up 28.3-60.1% of CD3+CD56-NKG2C+ cells.

The CDR3 is 17 amino acids. Germline V gene sequence: CDR1 MNHEY, CDR2 SVGAGI. TCR beta cDNA was generated via 5'RACE template switching incorporating UMIs. Reprocessing the 5' RACE reads, TCRdb reports a single entry for every CDR3 protein and omits DNA. The sample has a few hundred thousand distinct CDR3 sequences. In regard to this clonotype: The antigen remains undetermined.

Material: blood T cells: a sorted CD56 or NKG2C T cell subset, CD4+ or CD8+ T cells, or bulk PBMC T cells (not recorded which). V usage is TRBV6-5 and J usage is TRBJ2-2. The clonotype was recovered from a man between 18 and 69 years old in good health. This chain's CDR3 is CASSYSVLVRNTGELFF.